A selection of T cell receptor beta chains follows, all from one sample in a study of T-cell memory formation after mild COVID-19. MiXCR, applied by TCRdb to the 5' RACE reads, yields one record per CDR3 protein. The sample lists roughly 550,000 distinct CDR3 sequences, about a fifth seen once, with about 12% in the top ten. The source material was PBMCs or a T cell subset sorted from them (not recorded which). All receptors come from an adult woman who had mild COVID-19 (a few samples of this study predate the infection). Cell type and time point are not known. Both conserved end residues are part of each CDR3. A D gene is named only where the DNA matches it firmly. Part of the rows lack a size; the others show once, few, many or a class for expanded clones.

v_call,d_call,clone_size,j_call,cdr3_aa,cdr3_nt
TRBV6-1,.,.,TRBJ1-5,CASSEGGMGQNQPQHF,TGTGCCAGCAGTGAAGGGGGGATGGGGCAGAATCAGCCCCAGCATTTT
TRBV25-1,.,few,TRBJ2-7,CASSESGSYSGEQYF,TGTGCCAGCAGTGAATCCGGCAGCTACTCGGGAGAGCAGTACTTC
TRBV29-1,.,few,TRBJ2-6,CSAFLRDSGANVLTF,TGCAGCGCCTTCCTGAGGGACTCTGGGGCCAACGTCCTGACTTTC
TRBV5-1,.,.,TRBJ1-2,CASSSLMKDRGYTF,TGCGCCAGCAGCTCCCTCATGAAGGACCGTGGCTACACCTTC
TRBV3-1,TRBD1,.,TRBJ2-7,CASSQVGTGREQYF,TGTGCCAGCAGCCAAGTCGGGACAGGGCGCGAGCAGTACTTC
TRBV6-6,.,.,TRBJ2-5,CASTSTGQGQETQYF,TGTGCCAGCACCTCTACGGGCCAGGGGCAAGAGACCCAGTACTTC
TRBV4-1,TRBD2,few,TRBJ2-3,CASSQGPGTSGLTDTQYF,TGCGCCAGCAGCCAAGGACCTGGGACTAGCGGCCTCACAGATACGCAGTATTTT
TRBV5-1,.,.,TRBJ1-6,CASSLNGQTHSPLHF,TGCGCCAGCAGCTTGAACGGGCAGACACATTCACCCCTCCACTTT
TRBV11-3,.,few,TRBJ2-1,CASSYLAAYNEQFF,TGTGCCAGCAGCTACTTAGCTGCCTACAATGAGCAGTTCTTC
TRBV5-4,.,few,TRBJ2-1,CASSLASAPENEQFF,TGTGCCAGCAGCTTGGCCTCAGCTCCGGAGAATGAGCAGTTCTTC
TRBV12-3/TRBV12-4,.,few,TRBJ2-1,CASSKGLSYNEQFF,TGTGCCAGCAGCAAAGGACTGTCCTACAATGAGCAGTTCTTC
TRBV20-1,TRBD2,.,TRBJ2-5,CSASRPGLESQYF,TGCAGTGCGTCCCGGCCGGGACTAGAAAGCCAGTACTTC
TRBV10-3,.,few,TRBJ2-3,CAISEWSSTDTQYF,TGTGCCATCAGTGAGTGGTCAAGCACAGATACGCAGTATTTT
TRBV11-1,TRBD1,few,TRBJ2-5,CASSSRARGRPKTQYF,TGTGCCAGCAGCTCCCGGGCCAGGGGGCGTCCGAAGACCCAGTACTTC
TRBV4-2,TRBD1,few,TRBJ2-7,CASSQDAGTGNEQYF,TGTGCCAGCAGCCAAGATGCCGGGACAGGCAACGAGCAGTACTTC
TRBV2,.,few,TRBJ2-7,CASRARTLEQYF,TGTGCCAGCAGAGCCCGGACCCTCGAGCAGTACTTC
TRBV5-1,TRBD2,many,TRBJ2-3,CASSLAAGGPDTQYF,TGCGCCAGCAGCTTGGCAGCGGGAGGGCCGGATACGCAGTATTTT
TRBV25-1,.,.,TRBJ1-1,CASSAEHKNTEAFF,TGTGCCAGCAGTGCCGAACATAAGAACACTGAAGCTTTCTTT
TRBV6-1,TRBD1,few,TRBJ1-5,CAIPGQFNQPQHF,TGTGCCATCCCGGGACAGTTCAATCAGCCCCAGCATTTT
TRBV4-3,.,many,TRBJ2-5,CASSQGVGYQETQYF,TGCGCCAGCAGCCAAGGGGTCGGATACCAAGAGACCCAGTACTTC
TRBV29-1,.,few,TRBJ2-7,CSVVDLYEQYF,TGCAGCGTTGTGGATCTTTACGAGCAGTACTTC
TRBV13,.,few,TRBJ1-2,CASSLQTSADYGYTF,TGTGCCAGCAGCTTACAGACGTCGGCTGACTATGGCTACACCTTC
TRBV5-1,TRBD1,few,TRBJ1-6,CASSPGGKEDSPLHF,TGCGCCAGCAGCCCAGGGGGAAAGGAAGATTCACCCCTCCACTTT
TRBV7-2,.,few,TRBJ2-7,CASSLGQGHSYEQYF,TGTGCCAGCAGCTTAGGTCAGGGGCACTCCTACGAGCAGTACTTC
TRBV20-1,TRBD2,few,TRBJ2-5,CSAGGGKETQYF,TGCAGTGCAGGCGGGGGGAAAGAGACCCAGTACTTC
TRBV30,.,.,TRBJ1-2,CAWSSTPNYGYTF,TGTGCCTGGAGTTCCACCCCTAACTATGGCTACACCTTC
TRBV25-1,.,.,TRBJ1-1,CASGNGVVATEAFF,TGTGCCAGCGGGAACGGGGTGGTGGCCACTGAAGCTTTCTTT
TRBV20-1,.,few,TRBJ2-3,CSAVGRSTDTQYF,TGCAGTGCTGTTGGGAGGAGTACAGATACGCAGTATTTT
TRBV25-1,.,.,TRBJ1-1,CASSKGANTEAFF,TGTGCCAGCAGCAAAGGGGCGAACACTGAAGCTTTCTTT
TRBV12-3/TRBV12-4,.,.,TRBJ1-6,CASSLAGRNSPLHF,TGTGCCAGCAGTTTAGCGGGCAGGAATTCACCCCTCCACTTT
TRBV6-5,TRBD1,.,TRBJ1-5,CASSPLFGQGNQPQHF,TGTGCCAGCAGTCCCCTCTTCGGACAGGGCAATCAGCCCCAGCATTTT
TRBV12-3/TRBV12-4,TRBD1,few,TRBJ2-4,CASSRTEDRFSPPAKNIQYF,TGTGCCAGCAGTCGCACTGAGGACAGGTTTTCGCCTCCTGCCAAAAACATTCAGTACTTC
TRBV5-1,.,many,TRBJ2-1,CASSLGGDYNEQFF,TGTGCCAGCAGCTTGGGCGGGGACTACAATGAGCAGTTCTTC
TRBV7-2,.,few,TRBJ2-6,CASGEASGANVLTF,TGTGCCAGCGGTGAGGCCTCTGGGGCCAACGTCCTGACTTTC
TRBV5-1,.,.,TRBJ1-2,CASSLEAPYGYTF,TGCGCCAGCAGCTTGGAGGCTCCTTATGGCTACACCTTC
TRBV3-1,.,many,TRBJ2-7,CASSQIYEQYF,TGTGCCAGCAGCCAGATCTACGAGCAGTACTTC
TRBV20-1,.,few,TRBJ1-1,CSARVPGGGTTEAFF,TGCAGTGCTAGAGTTCCGGGCGGGGGAACCACTGAAGCTTTCTTT
TRBV20-1,.,.,TRBJ2-6,CSARKGQGTGANVLTF,TGCAGTGCTAGAAAAGGGCAGGGGACTGGGGCCAACGTCCTGACTTTC
TRBV5-6,TRBD1,.,TRBJ2-7,CASSQLRTGGLYEQYF,TGTGCCAGCAGCCAACTGAGGACAGGGGGCTTGTACGAGCAGTACTTC
TRBV7-9,TRBD1,.,TRBJ1-2,CASSEAGQGNGYTF,TGTGCCAGCAGCGAGGCGGGACAGGGGAATGGCTACACCTTC
TRBV2,TRBD2,.,TRBJ2-7,CASTDRTSGTTYEQYF,TGTGCCAGCACTGATAGGACTAGCGGGACGACCTACGAGCAGTACTTC
TRBV7-8,TRBD2,.,TRBJ2-1,CASSFFGTSGTYEQFF,TGTGCCAGCAGCTTTTTTGGGACTAGCGGGACCTATGAGCAGTTCTTC
TRBV5-1,.,.,TRBJ1-2,CASSLVTQGNGYTF,TGCGCCAGCAGCCTGGTAACCCAGGGGAATGGCTACACCTTC
TRBV3-1,.,few,TRBJ2-7,CASSPGLLSYEQYF,TGTGCCAGCAGCCCTGGACTGCTCTCCTACGAGCAGTACTTC
TRBV7-9,TRBD1,many,TRBJ2-5,CASSRDSQETQYF,TGTGCCAGCAGCCGGGACAGCCAAGAGACCCAGTACTTC
TRBV5-6,TRBD2,.,TRBJ2-5,CASSLSGDGLKETQYF,TGTGCCAGCAGCTTAAGCGGGGATGGGCTAAAAGAGACCCAGTACTTC
TRBV27,.,.,TRBJ1-5,CASRHGVNQPQHF,TGTGCCAGCAGACATGGGGTCAATCAGCCCCAGCATTTT
TRBV24-1,.,once,TRBJ2-1,CATSDSIRGGEQFF,TGTGCCACCAGTGATAGCATAAGGGGGGGTGAGCAGTTCTTC
TRBV4-1,.,.,TRBJ2-3,CASSQENRQSTDTQYF,TGCGCCAGCAGCCAAGAAAACCGCCAATCCACAGATACGCAGTATTTT
TRBV30,TRBD2,few,TRBJ2-7,CAWGAGTSAYEQYF,TGTGCCTGGGGGGCCGGGACTAGCGCCTACGAGCAGTACTTC
TRBV12-3/TRBV12-4,.,few,TRBJ1-5,CASSPANQPQHF,TGTGCCAGCAGTCCGGCGAATCAGCCCCAGCATTTT
TRBV12-3/TRBV12-4,.,few,TRBJ2-3,CASSLAGLTDTQYF,TGTGCCAGCAGTTTAGCGGGACTCACAGATACGCAGTATTTT